The clone carrying this TCR beta chain was seen a handful of times. Its antigen remains unidentified. The V gene's germline CDR1 is MNHEY and CDR2 SVGAGI. This CDR3 has 14 residues. V lost 2 bases to trimming and J lost 3 bases, with 10 bases between them. The Oncomine TCR Beta short-read assay was applied to DNA of cultured CD4+ T cells. TCRdb recomputed calls from the PCR reads with MiXCR, one row per CDR3 protein. The sample carries 25,000 to 30,000 distinct CDR3 sequences, roughly a third recorded once. The sample originates from a study of vaccination and CD4 T cells after COVID-19. Whole-study context: At a median around 65 days (range 14 to 241) after dose two, post-vaccine samples were obtained.

Time point reported: late sampling 161 to 241 days after vaccination in three convalescent patients. Treatment denoted: approximately 9-day PBMC culture with coronavirus spike peptide pools or control peptides (ViraFEST assay). Dates of PCR positivity, March to December 2020, preceded the US Alpha, Beta and Delta variants. The material was CD4+ T cells from blood, cultured in vitro, obtained about 7 months after SARS-CoV-2 vaccination. This sequence joins TRBV6-5 and TRBJ1-1; a possible D gene is TRBD1 (5 bases). This TCR derives from a human donor who had recovered from COVID-19. CDR3: CASSYVRGHTEAFF. The CDR3 DNA follows: TGTGCCAGCAGTTACGTTCGGGGACACACTGAAGCTTTCTTT.